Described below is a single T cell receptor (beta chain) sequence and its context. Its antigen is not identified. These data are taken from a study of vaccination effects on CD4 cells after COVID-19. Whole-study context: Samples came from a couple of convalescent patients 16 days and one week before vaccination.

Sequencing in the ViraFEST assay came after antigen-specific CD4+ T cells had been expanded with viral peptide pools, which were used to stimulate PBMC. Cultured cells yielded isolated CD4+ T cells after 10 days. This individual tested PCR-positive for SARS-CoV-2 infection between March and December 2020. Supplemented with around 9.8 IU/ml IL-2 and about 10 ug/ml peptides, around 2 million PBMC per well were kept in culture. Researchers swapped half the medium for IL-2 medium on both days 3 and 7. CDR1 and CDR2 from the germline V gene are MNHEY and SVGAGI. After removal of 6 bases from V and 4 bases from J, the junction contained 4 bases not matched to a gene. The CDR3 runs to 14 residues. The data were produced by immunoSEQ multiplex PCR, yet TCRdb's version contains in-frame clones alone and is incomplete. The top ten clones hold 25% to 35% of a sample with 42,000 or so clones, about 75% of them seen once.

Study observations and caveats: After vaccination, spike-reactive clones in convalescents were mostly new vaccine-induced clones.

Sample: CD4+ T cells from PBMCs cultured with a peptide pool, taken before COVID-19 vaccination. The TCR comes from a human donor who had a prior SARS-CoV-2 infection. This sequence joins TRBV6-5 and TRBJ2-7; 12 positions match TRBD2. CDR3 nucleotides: TGTGCCAGCAGCGGTGGACTAGCGGGGTACGAGCAGTACTTC. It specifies CASSGGLAGYEQYF.